A selection of T cell receptor beta chains follows, all from one sample in a study of blood T cells in healthy people across ages. TCRdb analysed the 5' RACE reads with MiXCR anew, one entry per CDR3 protein. The top ten hold 30% of the sample, which has 730,000 or so distinct CDR3 sequences, over 40% seen once. The specimen was blood. The receptors originated from a man older than 75 in good health. Both conserved end residues are part of each CDR3. D genes are given only for firm matches. Rows give clone size only sometimes, using once, few, many, or a class for an expanded clone.

j_call | v_call | clone_size | d_call | cdr3_aa | cdr3_nt
TRBJ2-5 | TRBV28 | . | TRBD1 | CASSPLPDRAMGTQYF | TGTGCCAGCAGTCCCTTACCGGACAGGGCAATGGGGACCCAGTACTTC
TRBJ1-1 | TRBV7-3 | many | TRBD1 | CASSSGTGNTEAFF | TGTGCCAGCAGCTCCGGGACAGGGAACACTGAAGCTTTCTTT
TRBJ2-5 | TRBV3-1 | . | . | CASSQERGLGGETQYF | TGTGCCAGCAGCCAAGAAAGAGGGCTAGGGGGGGAGACCCAGTACTTC
TRBJ2-1 | TRBV28 | . | TRBD2 | CASGSSGQSFYNEQFF | TGTGCCAGCGGATCTAGCGGCCAATCTTTTTACAATGAGCAGTTCTTC
TRBJ1-5 | TRBV7-9 | few | TRBD1 | CASSFGTGLQPQHF | TGTGCCAGCAGCTTCGGGACAGGGCTGCAGCCCCAGCATTTT
TRBJ2-5 | TRBV5-1 | . | . | CASTKGNQETQYF | TGCGCCAGCACTAAAGGGAATCAAGAGACCCAGTACTTC
TRBJ2-1 | TRBV6-2/TRBV6-3 | few | TRBD2 | CASSYGVALRDYLYNEQFF | TGTGCCAGCAGTTACGGAGTCGCACTCCGGGACTACCTATACAATGAGCAGTTCTTC
TRBJ1-2 | TRBV4-3 | few | . | CASSQERAGSIGYTF | TGCGCCAGCAGCCAGGAGCGCGCAGGGTCAATTGGCTACACCTTC
TRBJ1-2 | TRBV6-1 | . | . | CASSVLGRGFDYGYTF | TGTGCCAGCAGTGTCTTAGGTCGGGGGTTCGACTATGGCTACACCTTC
TRBJ1-2 | TRBV29-1 | few | . | CSGAGPGTVYGYTF | TGCAGCGGAGCCGGACCCGGGACGGTGTATGGCTACACCTTC